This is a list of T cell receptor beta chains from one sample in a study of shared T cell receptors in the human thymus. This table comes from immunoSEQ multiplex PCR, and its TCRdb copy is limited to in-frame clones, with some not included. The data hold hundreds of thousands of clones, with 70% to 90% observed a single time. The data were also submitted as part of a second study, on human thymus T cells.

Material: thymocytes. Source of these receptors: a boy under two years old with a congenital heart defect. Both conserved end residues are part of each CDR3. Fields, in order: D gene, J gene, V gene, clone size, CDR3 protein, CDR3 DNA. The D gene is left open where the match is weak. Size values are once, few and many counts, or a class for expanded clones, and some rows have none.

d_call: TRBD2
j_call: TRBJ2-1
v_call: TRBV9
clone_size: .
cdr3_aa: CATLAGGPLAYNEQFF
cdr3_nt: TGTGCCACTCTAGCGGGAGGGCCGTTGGCCTACAATGAGCAGTTCTTC

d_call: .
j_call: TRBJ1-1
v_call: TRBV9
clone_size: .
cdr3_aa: CASSPHGSYTEAFF
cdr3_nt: TGTGCCAGCAGCCCCCACGGGAGCTACACTGAAGCTTTCTTT

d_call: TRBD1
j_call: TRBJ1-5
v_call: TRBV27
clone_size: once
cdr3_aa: CASGTGYNQPQHF
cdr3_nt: TGTGCCAGCGGGACAGGGTACAATCAGCCCCAGCATTTT

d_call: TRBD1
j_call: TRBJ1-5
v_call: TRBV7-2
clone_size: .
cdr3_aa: CASSPTGATNQPQHF
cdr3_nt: TGTGCCAGCAGCCCTACAGGGGCTACCAATCAGCCCCAGCATTTT

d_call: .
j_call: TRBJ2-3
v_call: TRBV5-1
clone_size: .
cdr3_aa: CASSLGGLLTDTQYF
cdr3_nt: TGCGCCAGCAGCTTGGGAGGACTTCTCACAGATACGCAGTATTTT

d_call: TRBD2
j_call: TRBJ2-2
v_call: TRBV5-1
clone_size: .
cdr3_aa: CASSWRTSSIANTGELFF
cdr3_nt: TGCGCCAGCAGCTGGAGGACTAGCAGTATCGCGAACACCGGGGAGCTGTTTTTT

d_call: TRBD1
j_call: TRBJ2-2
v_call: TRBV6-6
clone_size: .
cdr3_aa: CASSYLTGSGELFF
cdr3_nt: TGTGCCAGCAGTTACTTGACAGGGTCGGGGGAGCTGTTTTTT

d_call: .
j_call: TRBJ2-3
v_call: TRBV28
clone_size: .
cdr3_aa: CASSCKRQDSTDTQYF
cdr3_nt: TGTGCCAGCAGCTGCAAACGACAGGATAGCACAGATACGCAGTATTTT

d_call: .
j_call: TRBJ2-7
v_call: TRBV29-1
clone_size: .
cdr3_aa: CSVVRLPHEQYF
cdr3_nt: TGCAGCGTTGTCAGGCTACCACACGAGCAGTACTTC

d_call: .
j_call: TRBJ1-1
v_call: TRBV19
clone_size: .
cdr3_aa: CASSIDVEQGFNTEAFF
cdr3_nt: TGTGCCAGTAGTATTGATGTCGAACAGGGCTTCAACACTGAAGCTTTCTTT

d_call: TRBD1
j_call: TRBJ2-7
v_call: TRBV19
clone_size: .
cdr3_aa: CASSVIPDRGVHEQYF
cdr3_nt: TGTGCCAGTAGCGTCATCCCCGACAGGGGTGTCCACGAGCAGTACTTC

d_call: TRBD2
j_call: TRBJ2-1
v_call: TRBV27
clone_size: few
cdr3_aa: CASSFPPREGLNEQFF
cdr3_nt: TGTGCCAGCAGTTTTCCCCCCCGGGAGGGCCTAAATGAGCAGTTCTTC

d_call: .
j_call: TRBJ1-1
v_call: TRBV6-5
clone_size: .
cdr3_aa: CASSYSAGARLAFF
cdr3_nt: TGTGCCAGCAGTTACTCAGCAGGGGCGCGTTTAGCTTTCTTT

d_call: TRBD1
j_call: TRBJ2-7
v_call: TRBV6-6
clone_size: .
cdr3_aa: CASSYSGTGNTYEQYF
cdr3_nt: TGTGCCAGCAGTTACTCCGGGACAGGGAACACCTACGAGCAGTACTTC

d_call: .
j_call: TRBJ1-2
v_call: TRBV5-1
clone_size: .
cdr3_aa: CASSSEWGDGYTF
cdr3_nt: TGCGCCAGCAGCTCGGAGTGGGGAGACGGCTACACCTTC

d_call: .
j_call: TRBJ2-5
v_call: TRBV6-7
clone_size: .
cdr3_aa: CARTRGQETQYF
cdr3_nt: TGTGCCAGGACCCGAGGCCAAGAGACCCAGTACTTC

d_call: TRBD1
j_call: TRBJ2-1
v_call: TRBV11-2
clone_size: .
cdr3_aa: CASSLGDRGQDEQFF
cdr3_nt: TGTGCCAGCAGCTTGGGGGACAGGGGACAGGATGAGCAGTTCTTC

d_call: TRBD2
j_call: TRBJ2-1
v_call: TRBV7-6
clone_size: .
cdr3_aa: CASSPIRTSGSSYNEQFF
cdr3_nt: TGTGCCAGCAGCCCTATTCGGACTAGCGGGAGCTCCTACAATGAGCAGTTCTTC

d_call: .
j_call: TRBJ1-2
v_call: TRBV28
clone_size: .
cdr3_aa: CASSFATVINYGYTF
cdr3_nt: TGTGCCAGCAGTTTCGCTACAGTCATCAACTATGGCTACACCTTC

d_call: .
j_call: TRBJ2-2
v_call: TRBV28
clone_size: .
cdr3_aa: CASSFPGDRTGELFF
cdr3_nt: TGTGCCAGCAGTTTTCCCGGGGATAGGACCGGGGAGCTGTTTTTT

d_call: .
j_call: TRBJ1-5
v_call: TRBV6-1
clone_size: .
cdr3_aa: CASSEAWAQPQHF
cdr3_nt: TGTGCCAGCAGTGAAGCCTGGGCTCAGCCCCAGCATTTT

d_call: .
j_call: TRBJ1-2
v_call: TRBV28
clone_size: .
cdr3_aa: CASSRLRDITYYGYTF
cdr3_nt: TGTGCCAGCAGTCGCCTCCGGGACATCACTTACTATGGCTACACCTTC

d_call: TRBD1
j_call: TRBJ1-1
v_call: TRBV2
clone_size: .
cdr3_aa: CASSAELPGQEFMNTEAFF
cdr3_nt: TGTGCCAGCAGTGCGGAGCTACCGGGACAGGAGTTCATGAACACTGAAGCTTTCTTT

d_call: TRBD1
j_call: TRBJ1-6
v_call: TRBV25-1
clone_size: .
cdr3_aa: CASSEQGDSTNSPLHF
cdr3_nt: TGTGCCAGCAGTGAACAGGGGGACAGCACCAATTCACCCCTCCACTTT

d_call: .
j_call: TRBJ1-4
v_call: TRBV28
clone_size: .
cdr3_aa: CASSLRGWRNEKLFF
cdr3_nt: TGTGCCAGCAGTTTAAGGGGGTGGCGAAATGAAAAACTGTTTTTT

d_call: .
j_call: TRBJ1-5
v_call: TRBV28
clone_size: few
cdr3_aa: CASSRSVLISNQPQHF
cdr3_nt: TGTGCCAGCAGTAGATCAGTTCTTATTAGCAATCAGCCCCAGCATTTT

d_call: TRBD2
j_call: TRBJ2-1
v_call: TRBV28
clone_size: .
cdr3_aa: CASSLQGGGPNGTSGRKQFF
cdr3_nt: TGTGCCAGCAGTTTACAGGGAGGAGGGCCCAACGGGACTAGCGGGAGAAAGCAGTTCTTC

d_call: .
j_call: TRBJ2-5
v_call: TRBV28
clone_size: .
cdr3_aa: CASSPRLQETQYF
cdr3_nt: TGTGCCAGCAGTCCTAGGCTTCAAGAGACCCAGTACTTC

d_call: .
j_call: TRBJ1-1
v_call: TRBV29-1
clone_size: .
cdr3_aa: CSVLGHATEAFF
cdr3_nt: TGCAGCGTTCTGGGACATGCCACTGAAGCTTTCTTT

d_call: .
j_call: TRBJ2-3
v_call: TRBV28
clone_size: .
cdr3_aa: CASSPPLRGTQYF
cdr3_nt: TGTGCCAGCAGTCCCCCCCTCCGCGGGACGCAGTATTTT

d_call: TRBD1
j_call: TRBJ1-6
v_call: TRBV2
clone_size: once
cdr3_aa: CASSGQGDSPLHF
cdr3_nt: TGTGCCAGCAGTGGGCAGGGGGATTCACCCCTCCACTTT

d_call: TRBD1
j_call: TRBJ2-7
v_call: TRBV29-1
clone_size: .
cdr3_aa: CSVGQGIGYEQYF
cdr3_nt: TGCAGCGTAGGACAGGGGATCGGCTACGAGCAGTACTTC

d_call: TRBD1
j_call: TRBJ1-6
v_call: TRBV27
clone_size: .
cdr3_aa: CASSPTGVGSYNSPLHF
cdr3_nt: TGTGCCAGCAGTCCAACAGGGGTTGGCTCCTATAATTCCCCCCTCCACTTT

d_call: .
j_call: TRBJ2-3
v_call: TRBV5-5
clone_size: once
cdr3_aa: CASSSDRRLNFTDTQYF
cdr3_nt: TGTGCCAGCAGCTCGGACAGAAGATTAAATTTCACAGATACGCAGTATTTT

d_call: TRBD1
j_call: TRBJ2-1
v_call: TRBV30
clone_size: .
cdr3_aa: CAWSGPGQGAPFSYNEQFF
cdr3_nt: TGTGCCTGGAGTGGGCCGGGACAGGGGGCCCCGTTCTCCTACAATGAGCAGTTCTTC

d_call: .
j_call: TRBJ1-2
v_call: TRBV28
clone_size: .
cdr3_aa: CASSSRQTPYGYTF
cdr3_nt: TGTGCCAGCAGTTCACGACAGACTCCCTATGGCTACACCTTC

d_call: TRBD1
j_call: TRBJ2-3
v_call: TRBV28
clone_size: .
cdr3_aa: CASSTTGETDTQYF
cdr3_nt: TGTGCCAGCAGTACAACAGGGGAAACAGATACGCAGTATTTT

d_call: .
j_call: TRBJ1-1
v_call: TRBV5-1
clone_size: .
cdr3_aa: CASSPDQVMNTEAFF
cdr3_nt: TGCGCCAGCAGCCCCGACCAGGTTATGAACACTGAAGCTTTCTTT

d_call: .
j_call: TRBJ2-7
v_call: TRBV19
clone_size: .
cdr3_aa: CASSIARRGYEQYF
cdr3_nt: TGTGCCAGTAGTATCGCCAGGCGGGGATACGAGCAGTACTTC

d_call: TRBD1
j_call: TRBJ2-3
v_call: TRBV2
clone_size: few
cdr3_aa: CASIWTGGSDTQYF
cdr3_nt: TGTGCCAGCATTTGGACAGGGGGTTCAGATACGCAGTATTTT

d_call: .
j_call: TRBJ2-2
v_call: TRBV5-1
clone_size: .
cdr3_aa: CASSFSRERAGELFF
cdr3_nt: TGCGCCAGCAGCTTCTCACGGGAGCGAGCCGGGGAGCTGTTTTTT

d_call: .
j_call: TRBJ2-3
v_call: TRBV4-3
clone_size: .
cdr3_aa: CASSYRTAPSTDTQYF
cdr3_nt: TGCGCCAGCAGCTATCGGACAGCACCAAGCACAGATACGCAGTATTTT